These 21 T cell receptor beta chains were sequenced from one sample in a study of T-cell reconstitution after alpha-beta-depleted transplantation in children. Unique molecular identifiers featured in how the TCRbeta library was prepared. TCRdb processed the PCR reads anew with MiXCR; each CDR3 protein has one entry. Among 900,000 or so distinct CDR3 sequences listed, about 16% were seen once. Sample: PBMCs, mostly from graft donor cells, taken 360 days after TCRalphabeta/CD19-depleted stem cell transplant. Every receptor here comes from a male patient under 18 who had a stem cell transplant for acute lymphoblastic leukemia, so the T cells may come from the graft donor.

This clonotype was observed a few times. The chain links TRBV25-1 to TRBJ2-3; tentatively, D is TRBD1 (6 bases). The germline V and J ends were trimmed by 6 bases and 2 bases, with 15 bases remaining between them. In germline, CDR1 is MGHDK, CDR2 SYGVNS. This CDR3 spans 15 amino acids. The CDR3, as DNA: TGTGCCAGCAGGGCGGACAGACCGCCCACAGATACGCAGTATTTT. This sequence encodes CASRADRPPTDTQYF.

This clonotype was counted at least ten times. This chain connects TRBV29-1 to TRBJ2-3; D is undetermined. V lost 1 base, J lost 2 bases, and 13 bases lay in between. This CDR3 comprises 15 residues. CDR1 is SQVTM, CDR2 ANQGSEA, per germline. The CDR3 is CSVEAVVLITDTQYF. DNA of the CDR3: TGCAGCGTTGAAGCGGTTGTGTTGATCACAGATACGCAGTATTTT.

This sequence joins TRBV5-5 and TRBJ2-7, with 10 nucleotides matching TRBD2. The CDR3 has 14 residues. The germline V gene has CDR1 SGHKS and CDR2 YYEKEE (reference sequence). V was pared by 5 bases and J by 5 bases, with 7 bases of the junction left unmatched. In DNA, the CDR3 is TGTGCCAGCAGACTAGCGGGACGAGTGAACGAGCAGTACTTC. It specifies CASRLAGRVNEQYF.

The V call is TRBV28, the J call TRBJ1-5; a weak D match, TRBD1 (5 bases). Germline values: CDR1 MDHEN, CDR2 SYDVKM. This CDR3 is built from 15 residues. Trimming cost V 7 bases and J 6 bases, with 19 bases left between them. The CDR3 DNA follows: TGTGCCAGCACCCAGGGACTGCGGCAGGGTCAGCCCCAGCATTTT. Protein product: CASTQGLRQGQPQHF.

This clonotype was detected ten times or more. The chain recombines TRBV6-5 with TRBJ1-5; D unclear. V shed 4 bases and J shed 5 bases, with 12 bases lying between them. Looked up from germline, CDR1 is MNHEY and CDR2 is SVGAGI. The CDR3 runs to 14 residues. This chain's CDR3 is CASSSLDGDQPQHF. The CDR3 DNA sequence: TGTGCCAGCAGTTCCTTGGACGGAGATCAGCCCCAGCATTTT.

The chain couples TRBV6-1 to TRBJ2-5; 7 bases match TRBD1. The V and J ends lost 4 bases and 5 bases, in that order; junction bases with no gene match: 10. In germline, CDR1 is MNHNS, CDR2 SASEGT. The CDR3 contains 15 residues. The CDR3 DNA sequence: TGTGCCAGCAGTGTTCGACAGGGATCATGGGAGACCCAGTACTTC. Translation gives CASSVRQGSWETQYF.

The table lists this clonotype with many counts. CDR3 residues: CASSQAGNNEQFF. In DNA, the CDR3 is TGCGCCAGCAGCCAAGCAGGGAACAATGAGCAGTTCTTC. The rearrangement joins TRBV4-1 to TRBJ2-1; TRBD1 might be the D (5 bases). This CDR3 is built from 13 residues. Deletions cut 1 base from V and 5 bases from J, with 6 bases between. Germline V gives CDR1 MGHRA, CDR2 YSYEKL.

V and J are TRBV18 and TRBJ2-1; 8 nucleotides match TRBD2. The trim removed 5 bases at V and 7 bases at J, leaving 13 bases unmatched. The CDR3 runs 16 residues. CDR1 is KGHSH and CDR2 is LQKENI in the germline V gene. The CDR3, as DNA: TGTGCCAGCTCAGCTACCGGGACTAGAAGCAATAATGAGCAGTTCTTC. Its translation is CASSATGTRSNNEQFF.

This clonotype showed up just a few times. The CDR3 DNA follows: TGTGCCAGCAGCTTAGGTCACCCCCGTCTTAGCGGAGCTACGAGCACAGATACGCAGTATTTT. Its protein is CASSLGHPRLSGATSTDTQYF. The chain recombines TRBV11-2 with TRBJ2-3; D perhaps matches TRBD2 (6 bases). The CDR3 totals 21 residues. In germline, CDR1 is SGHAT, CDR2 FQNNGV. The V and J ends lost 1 base and 0 bases respectively, with 26 bases between them. Using reference TRBV11-2 and TRBJ2-3 for the parts outside the CDR3, the full variable domain is EAGVAQSPRYKIIEKRQSVAFWCNPISGHATLYWYQQILGQGPKLLIQFQNNGVVDDSQLPKDRFSAERLKGVDSTLKIQPAKLEDSAVYLCASSLGHPRLSGATSTDTQYFGPGTRLTVL.

The CDR3 DNA is TGCAGTGCTAGAGATTGGACTAGCGGGAGATACGAGCAGTACTTC. Translated: CSARDWTSGRYEQYF. This sequence joins TRBV20-1 and TRBJ2-7; 13 positions agree with TRBD2. Germline trimming cut 0 bases from V and 4 bases from J; bases unmatched to any gene: 3. This CDR3 spans 15 amino acids. Per the germline V gene, CDR1 is DFQATT and CDR2 is SNEGSKA (reference sequence).

This clonotype was counted ten times or more. This chain uses TRBV7-2 with TRBJ2-7; TRBD2 matches 7 bases. Germline loops: CDR1 SGHTA, CDR2 FQGNSA. This CDR3 has 14 amino acids. V dropped 3 bases and J dropped 2; count of bases not matched to a gene: 4. CDR3 nucleotide sequence: TGTGCCAGCAGCTTTGGCCTAGCGGCCTACGAGCAGTACTTC. Translated: CASSFGLAAYEQYF.

In nucleotides, the CDR3 is TGTGCCAGCAGCCCCCTGGCGGAAACTGAAGCTTTCTTT. It encodes CASSPLAETEAFF. V and J are TRBV7-9 and TRBJ1-1, with no clear D. V lost 5 bases and J 5 bases, leaving 12 bases between the germline ends. This CDR3 is 13 amino acids long. CDR1 and CDR2 from the germline V gene are SEHNR and FQNEAQ (reference sequence).

CDR3 region: CASSLTLQYEQYF. In nucleotides, the CDR3 is TGCGCCAGCAGCCTGACTCTCCAGTACGAGCAGTACTTC. V and J are TRBV5-1 and TRBJ2-7; no definite D call. The CDR3 sequence is 13 residues long. V gave up 4 bases and J gave up 4 bases, with 12 bases separating them. Germline assignment: CDR1 SGHRS and CDR2 YFSETQ.

This clonotype was detected a few times. The chain is built from TRBV30 and TRBJ2-3, with 7 nucleotides matching TRBD2. The CDR3 runs 18 residues. Looked up from germline, CDR1 is GTSNPN and CDR2 is SVGIG (reference sequence). V lost 4 bases, J lost 1 base, and 17 bases stayed unmatched. CDR3 bases: TGTGCCTGGATGGGGCTAGCGGCCCCGAAGGGTCGCACAGATACGCAGTATTTT. Its translation is CAWMGLAAPKGRTDTQYF.

V gene TRBV7-2 combines with J gene TRBJ2-7; 10 bases agree with TRBD2. The J segment lost 6 bases and the V segment lost 0 bases, leaving 8 bases of the junction unmatched. CDR3 length equals 16 residues. Germline CDR1 reads SGHTA; CDR2 reads FQGNSA. CDR3 sequence: CASSLAHPIAGGEQYF. The CDR3 nucleotides are TGTGCCAGCAGCTTAGCCCACCCGATAGCGGGGGGCGAGCAGTACTTC.

This clonotype has a count of ten or more. CDR3 sequence: CASRRSPAAGSRTDTQYF. In nucleotides, the CDR3 is TGTGCCAGCAGAAGGAGCCCGGCAGCTGGATCGCGCACAGATACGCAGTATTTT. The genes are TRBV7-6 and TRBJ2-3; D gene unclear. V shed 6 bases and J shed 1 base, with 23 bases lying between them. Looked up from germline, CDR1 is SGHVS and CDR2 is FNYEAQ. This CDR3 has 18 amino acids.

The chain uses TRBV6-2 or TRBV6-3 and TRBJ2-1, with 11 bases identical to TRBD2. Trimming at V came to 6 bases and at J to 2 bases, leaving 12 bases not matched to a gene. There are 18 residues in the CDR3. Germline V gene lookup returns CDR1 MNHEY and CDR2 SVGEGT. For the CDR3, the DNA is TGTGCCAGCAGGCCACTAGCGGGAGTTGACGTCCCCTACAATGAGCAGTTCTTC. It is translated as CASRPLAGVDVPYNEQFF.

This clonotype was picked up a small number of times. The chain carries TRBV7-3 and TRBJ2-3; no clear D. The CDR3 loop spans 15 amino acids. Germline V lookup: CDR1 SGHTA, CDR2 FQGTGA. V lost 5 bases and J lost 0, with 12 bases in between. The CDR3 protein is CASSPDGSSTDTQYF. The CDR3 bases are TGTGCCAGCAGCCCAGACGGTAGCAGCACAGATACGCAGTATTTT. Full variable domain (remainder filled in from reference TRBV7-3 and TRBJ2-3): GAGVSQTPSNKVTEKGKYVELRCDPISGHTALYWYRQSLGQGPEFLIYFQGTGAADDSGLPNDRFFAVRPEGSVSTLKIQRTERGDSAVYLCASSPDGSSTDTQYFGPGTRLTVL.

The V gene is TRBV10-2, the J gene TRBJ2-3, with D perhaps given as TRBD1 or TRBD2 (5 bases each). The length of the CDR3 is 15 residues. CDR1 and CDR2 from the germline V gene are WSHSY and SAAADI. The V gene lost 6 bases and the J gene lost 2 bases, with 15 bases spanning the gap. CDR3 in DNA: TGCGCCAGCAGGGACTGGGGGAGTGACACAGATACGCAGTATTTT. Translation: CASRDWGSDTDTQYF.

This clonotype turned up a few times. The genes are TRBV19 and TRBJ2-1; 10 bases match TRBD1. The CDR3 has 15 amino acids. CDR1 is LNHDA, CDR2 SQIVND, per germline (reference sequence). Trimming removed 5 bases from V and 2 bases from J; junction bases left unmatched: 3. CDR3 region: CASSWGQGPYNEQFF. In DNA, the CDR3 is TGTGCCAGTAGTTGGGGACAGGGGCCCTACAATGAGCAGTTCTTC.

The CDR3: CSARNPLTAIGNSPLHF. DNA for the CDR3: TGCAGTGCTAGAAACCCCTTGACGGCGATCGGGAATTCACCCCTCCACTTT. The chain is built from TRBV20-1 and TRBJ1-6; D is ambiguous. V was cut by 2 bases and J by 7 bases, with 21 bases left in between. Germline V lookup: CDR1 DFQATT, CDR2 SNEGSKA (reference sequence). CDR3 length equals 17 residues.